Below are 2 T cell receptor beta chains sequenced from a single sample in a study of blood T cell repertoires in COVID-19. Assay: immunoSEQ multiplex PCR; the TCRdb copy retains only in-frame clones and omits some. Counted here are about 160,000 clones, roughly 85% occurring once; the ten biggest clones make up about 3.5%. Sequencing input: peripheral blood. These receptors all come from a man aged 70 or older with acute or convalescent COVID-19.

J is TRBJ2-5 and V is TRBV5-1, with TRBD2 matching 10 bases. The CDR3 spans 16 residues. V trimming: 1 base; J trimming: 2 bases; junction bases outside the gene matches: 5. CDR1 and CDR2 from the germline V gene are SGHRS and YFSETQ. The CDR3 DNA reads TGCGCCAGCAGCTTGAGGACTAGCGGACATCAAGAGACCCAGTACTTC. Residues: CASSLRTSGHQETQYF.

The genes are TRBV6-5 and TRBJ2-7; perhaps TRBD1 as D (5 bases). The CDR3 has 14 amino acids. The germline CDR1 and CDR2 sequences are MNHEY and SVGAGI. The ends were cut back, 1 base at V and 5 bases at J, with 12 bases in the middle. CDR3 protein: CASSYWQGGNEQYF. The DNA for the CDR3 is TGTGCCAGCAGTTACTGGCAGGGTGGAAACGAGCAGTACTTC.